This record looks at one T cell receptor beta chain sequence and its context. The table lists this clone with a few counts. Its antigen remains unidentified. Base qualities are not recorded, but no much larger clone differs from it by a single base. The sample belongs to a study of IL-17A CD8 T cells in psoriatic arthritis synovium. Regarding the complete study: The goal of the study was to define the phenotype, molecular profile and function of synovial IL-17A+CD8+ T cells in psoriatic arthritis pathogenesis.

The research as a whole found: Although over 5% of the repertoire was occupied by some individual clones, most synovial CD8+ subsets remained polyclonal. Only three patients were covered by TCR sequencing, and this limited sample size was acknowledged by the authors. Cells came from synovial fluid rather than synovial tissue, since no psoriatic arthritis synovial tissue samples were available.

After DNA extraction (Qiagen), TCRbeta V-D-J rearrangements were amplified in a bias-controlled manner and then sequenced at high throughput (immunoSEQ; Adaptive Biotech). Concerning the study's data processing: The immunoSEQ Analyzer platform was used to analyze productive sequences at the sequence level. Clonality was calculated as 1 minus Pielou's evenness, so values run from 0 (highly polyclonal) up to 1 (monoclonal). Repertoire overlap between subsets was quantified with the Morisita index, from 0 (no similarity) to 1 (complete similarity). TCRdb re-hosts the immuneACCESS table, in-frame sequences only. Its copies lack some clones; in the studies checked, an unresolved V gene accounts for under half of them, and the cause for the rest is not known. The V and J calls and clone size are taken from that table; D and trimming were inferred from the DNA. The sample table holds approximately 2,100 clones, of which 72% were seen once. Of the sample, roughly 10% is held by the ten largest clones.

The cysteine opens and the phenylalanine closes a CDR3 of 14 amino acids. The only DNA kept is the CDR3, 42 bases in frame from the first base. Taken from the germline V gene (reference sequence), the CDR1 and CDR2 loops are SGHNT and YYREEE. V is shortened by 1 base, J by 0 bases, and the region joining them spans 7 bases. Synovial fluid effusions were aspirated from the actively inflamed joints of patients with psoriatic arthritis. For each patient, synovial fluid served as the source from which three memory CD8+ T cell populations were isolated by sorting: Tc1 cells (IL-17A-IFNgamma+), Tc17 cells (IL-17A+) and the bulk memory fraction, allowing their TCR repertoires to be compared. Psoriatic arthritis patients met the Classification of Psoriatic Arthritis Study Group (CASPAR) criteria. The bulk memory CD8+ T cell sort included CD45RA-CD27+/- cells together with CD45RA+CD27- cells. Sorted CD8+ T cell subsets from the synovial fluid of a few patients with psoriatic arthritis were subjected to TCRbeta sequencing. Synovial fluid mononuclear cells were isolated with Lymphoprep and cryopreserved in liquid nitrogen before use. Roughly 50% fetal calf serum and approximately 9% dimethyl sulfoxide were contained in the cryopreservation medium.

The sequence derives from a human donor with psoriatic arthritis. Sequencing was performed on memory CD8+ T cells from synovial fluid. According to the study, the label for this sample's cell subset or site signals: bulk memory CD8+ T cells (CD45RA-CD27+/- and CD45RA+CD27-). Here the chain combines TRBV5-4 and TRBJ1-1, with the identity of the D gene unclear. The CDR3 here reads CASSLTFMNTEAFF. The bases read TGTGCCAGCAGCTTGACGTTCATGAACACTGAAGCTTTCTTT.